This entry describes one T cell receptor beta chain. Its matching antigen is unknown. Profiled with immunoSEQ multiplex PCR; TCRdb holds only in-frame clones, not every one. The table includes fewer than 6,500 clones, roughly four fifths detected once. The data were obtained in a study of immune evolution from preneoplasia to lung adenocarcinoma. Study results and caveats: Compared with EGFR-mutant or double wild-type lesions, KRAS-mutant nodules were more clonal. Normal lung had highest clonality; later lesions appeared denser, more diverse.

Between the mid-2010s and the late 2010s, patients underwent resection in Japan or China. Two lung cancer pathologists independently confirmed each histologic diagnosis. The CDR3 covers 15 residues. CDR1 and CDR2 from the germline V gene are MNHEY and SMNVEV (reference sequence). The J segment lost 6 bases and the V segment lost 5 bases, leaving 7 bases of the junction unmatched. The rearrangement joins TRBV27 to TRBJ2-7; TRBD2 agrees at 13 bases. This sequence originates from a person aged 60-80 years with lung adenocarcinoma. The sample taken for sequencing was FFPE minimally invasive lung adenocarcinoma tissue. The CDR3 region has the DNA TGTGCCAGCAGTAAATGGACTAGCGGGAGTAGCGAGCAGTACTTC. Translating it yields CASSKWTSGSSEQYF.